Reported below is one T cell receptor (beta chain). The germline V gene has CDR1 SGHNT and CDR2 YYREEE (reference sequence). With V trimmed by 2 bases and J by 5 bases, 8 bases remained unmatched. The CDR3 is made up of 15 amino acids. The data are from a study of blood T cell repertoires in COVID-19. Across the study: Sources were T cells, B-cell-depleted T cells, or PBMCs; the material itself was cDNA or gDNA.

The data were produced by immunoSEQ multiplex PCR, yet TCRdb's version contains in-frame clones alone and is incomplete. This sample has over 200,000 clones, with 90% found just once. Cohorts were assigned according to the clinical history that participants reported. Exposed volunteers were people who met a COVID-19 case within 2 weeks before study entry. The sequenced sample was PBMCs or T cells enriched from blood (not recorded which). The sequence came from a man younger than 40 who had been exposed to COVID-19. This chain connects TRBV5-4 to TRBJ2-3; 7 nucleotides align to TRBD2. CDR3 DNA sequence: TGTGCCAGCAGCTTTGCTAGCGGCCCACTAGATACGCAGTATTTT. Amino acids: CASSFASGPLDTQYF.